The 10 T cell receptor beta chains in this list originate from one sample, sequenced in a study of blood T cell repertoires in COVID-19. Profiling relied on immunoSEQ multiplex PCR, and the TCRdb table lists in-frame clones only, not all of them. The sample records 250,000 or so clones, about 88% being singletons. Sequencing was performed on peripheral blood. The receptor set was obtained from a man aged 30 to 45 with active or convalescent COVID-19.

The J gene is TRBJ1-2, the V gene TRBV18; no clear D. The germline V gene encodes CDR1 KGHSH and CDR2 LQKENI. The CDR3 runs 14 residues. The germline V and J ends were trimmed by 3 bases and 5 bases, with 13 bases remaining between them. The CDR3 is CASSPTDGAYGYTF. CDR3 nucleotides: TGTGCCAGCTCACCCACAGACGGTGCTTATGGCTACACCTTC.

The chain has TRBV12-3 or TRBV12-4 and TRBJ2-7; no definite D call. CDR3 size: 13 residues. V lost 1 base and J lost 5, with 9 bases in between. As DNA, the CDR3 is TGTGCCAGCAGTTTAGATCAGTCTGACGAGCAGTACTTC. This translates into CASSLDQSDEQYF.

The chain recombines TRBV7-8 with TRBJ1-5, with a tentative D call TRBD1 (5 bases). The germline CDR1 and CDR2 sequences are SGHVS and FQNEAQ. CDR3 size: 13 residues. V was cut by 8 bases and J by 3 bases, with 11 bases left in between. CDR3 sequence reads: CASQQATNQPQHF. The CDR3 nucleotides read TGTGCCAGCCAACAGGCCACCAATCAGCCCCAGCATTTT.

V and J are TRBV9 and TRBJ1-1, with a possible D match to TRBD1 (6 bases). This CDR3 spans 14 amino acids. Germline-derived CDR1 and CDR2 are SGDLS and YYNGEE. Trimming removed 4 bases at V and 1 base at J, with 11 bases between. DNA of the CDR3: TGTGCCAGCAGCCGGACAGTAGCGAACACTGAAGCTTTCTTT. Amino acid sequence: CASSRTVANTEAFF.

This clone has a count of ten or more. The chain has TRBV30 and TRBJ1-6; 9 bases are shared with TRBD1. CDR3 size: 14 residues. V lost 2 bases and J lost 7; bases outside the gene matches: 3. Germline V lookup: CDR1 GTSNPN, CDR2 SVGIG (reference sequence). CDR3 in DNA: TGTGCCTGGAGTCCGGGACAGGGAAATTCACCCCTCCACTTT. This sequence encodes CAWSPGQGNSPLHF.

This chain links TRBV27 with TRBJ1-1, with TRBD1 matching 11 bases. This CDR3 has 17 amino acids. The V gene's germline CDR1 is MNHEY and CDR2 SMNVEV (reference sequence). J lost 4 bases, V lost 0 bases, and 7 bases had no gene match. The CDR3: CASSLSFGDRGITEAFF. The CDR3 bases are TGTGCCAGCAGTTTATCGTTTGGGGACAGGGGGATCACTGAAGCTTTCTTT.

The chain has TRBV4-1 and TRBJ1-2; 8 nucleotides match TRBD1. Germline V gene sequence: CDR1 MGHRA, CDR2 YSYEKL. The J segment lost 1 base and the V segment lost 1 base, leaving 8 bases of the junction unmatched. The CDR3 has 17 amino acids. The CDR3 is CASSQAPLDRGNYGYTF. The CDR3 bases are TGCGCCAGCAGCCAAGCCCCCCTCGACAGGGGTAACTATGGCTACACCTTC.

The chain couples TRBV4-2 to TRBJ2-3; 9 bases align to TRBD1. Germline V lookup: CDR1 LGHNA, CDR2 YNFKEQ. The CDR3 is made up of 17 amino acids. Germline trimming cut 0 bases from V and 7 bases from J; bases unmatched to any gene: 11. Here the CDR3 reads CASSQEEPGQGRNTQYF. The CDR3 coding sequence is TGTGCCAGCAGCCAAGAGGAACCGGGACAGGGAAGAAATACGCAGTATTTT.

CDR3 amino acids: CASSGGTEKLFF. As DNA, the CDR3 is TGCGCCAGCAGCGGGGGGACTGAAAAACTGTTTTTT. The V gene is TRBV4-1, the J gene TRBJ1-4, with TRBD1 as a possible D gene (5 bases). CDR3 size: 12 residues. Trimming cost V 5 bases and J 7 bases, with 8 bases left between them. The germline CDR1 and CDR2 sequences are MGHRA and YSYEKL.

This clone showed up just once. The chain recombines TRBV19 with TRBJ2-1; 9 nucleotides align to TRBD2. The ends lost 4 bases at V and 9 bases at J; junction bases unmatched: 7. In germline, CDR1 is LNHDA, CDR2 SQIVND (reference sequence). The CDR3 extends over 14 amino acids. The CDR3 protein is CASSKSGGRGEQFF. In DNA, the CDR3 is TGTGCCAGTAGTAAAAGCGGGGGGCGAGGTGAGCAGTTCTTC. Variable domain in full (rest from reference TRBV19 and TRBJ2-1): DGGITQSPKYLFRKEGQNVTLSCEQNLNHDAMYWYRQDPGQGLRLIYYSQIVNDFQKGDIAEGYSVSREKKESFPLTVTSAQKNPTAFYLCASSKSGGRGEQFFGPGTRLTVL.